These T cell receptor beta chains were read from a single sample in a study of blood T cell repertoires in COVID-19. The method was immunoSEQ multiplex PCR; TCRdb's version includes in-frame clones alone and lacks a portion of them. The data contain about 480,000 clones, 80% to 90% of them singletons. Input material: PBMCs or T cells enriched from blood (not recorded which). These receptors came from a woman in her sixties or seventies who had recovered from COVID-19. The CDR3 runs from the conserved cysteine through the conserved F or W. D genes are given only for firm matches.

>TRBJ1-1|TRBV24-1|TRBD1
CATSDASRDRGQAFF
>TRBJ1-5|TRBV24-1|.
CATSDPHGREPQHF
>TRBJ1-2|TRBV19|.
CASSISRIGYGYTF
>TRBJ2-5|TRBV19|TRBD2
CASSSGGNQETQYF
>TRBJ2-3|TRBV5-1|TRBD1
CASSPPDRADTQYF
>TRBJ1-2|TRBV19|.
CASSMALNYGYTF
>TRBJ1-5|TRBV6-5|.
CASSQLVPINQPQHF
>TRBJ2-7|TRBV9|.
CASSVGGDRTQYF
>TRBJ1-2|TRBV6-1|TRBD1
CASSEDRGHGYGYTF
>TRBJ1-5|TRBV29-1|.
CSVAGGTGQPQHF
>TRBJ2-1|TRBV7-9|TRBD1
CASSLAGTGPYNEQFF
>TRBJ1-2|TRBV15|.
CATSSPSTANYGYTF
>TRBJ1-5|TRBV19|.
CASSPTVYQPQHF
>TRBJ1-5|TRBV12-3/TRBV12-4|.
CASSFQGNQPQHF
>TRBJ1-3|TRBV27|.
CASSPWGGGSSGNTIYF
>TRBJ1-2|TRBV2|.
CASSEREGYYGYTF
>TRBJ1-4|TRBV6-5|TRBD1
CASSYGGTGVDEKLFF
>TRBJ1-5|TRBV19|.
CASTPIGGAWQPQHF
>TRBJ1-3|TRBV9|.
CASSVMASSGNTIYF
>TRBJ1-1|TRBV5-6|.
CASSSLGRDTEAFF
>TRBJ2-3|TRBV2|.
CASSESGHLSTDTQYF
>TRBJ1-3|TRBV5-1|TRBD1
CASSRGQSLVGNTIYF
>TRBJ1-4|TRBV28|TRBD1
CASSHSPSFTESGQVKEKLFF
>TRBJ1-1|TRBV5-1|TRBD1
CASSSSRGRSNAFF
>TRBJ2-2|TRBV5-4|TRBD1
CASSQGQGANTGELFF
>TRBJ2-1|TRBV5-1|TRBD2
CASAGTSGYNEQFF
>TRBJ2-2|TRBV4-2|.
CASSPPHRNTGELFF
>TRBJ1-3|TRBV7-9|.
CASSSDGGSGNTIYF
>TRBJ1-6|TRBV11-2|.
CASSPDSTDSPLHF
>TRBJ1-4|TRBV19|.
CASRITGVTNEKLFF
>TRBJ2-5|TRBV19|.
CASSIPRIWAQYF
>TRBJ2-2|TRBV28|TRBD2
CASSLSGGGAFIGELFF
>TRBJ1-1|TRBV18|TRBD1
CASSPGQPLSNTEAFF
>TRBJ2-1|TRBV9|.
CASALRQFSYNEQFF
>TRBJ1-5|TRBV2|TRBD1
CASRDRGLQPQHF
>TRBJ2-1|TRBV3-1/TRBV3-2|.
CASSQDLTGSNEQFF
>TRBJ1-2|TRBV3-1/TRBV3-2|.
CASSLRTGVYGYTF
>TRBJ1-6|TRBV10-3|.
CAISDGDNSYNSPLHF
>TRBJ1-1|TRBV12-3/TRBV12-4|.
CASSFSQGTEAFF
>TRBJ1-5|TRBV6-9|TRBD1
CASRKQGHQPQHF
>TRBJ2-5|TRBV6-5|TRBD1
CASSYDQGAETQYF
>TRBJ2-2|TRBV6-4|TRBD2
CASSDSGSGGAENTGELFF
>TRBJ2-3|TRBV29-1|TRBD2
CSVGRGGEDTQYF
>TRBJ2-6|TRBV5-5|.
CASSPLPGANVLTF
>TRBJ2-1|TRBV7-9|TRBD1
CASSSGQATWYNEQFF
>TRBJ1-1|TRBV5-1|.
CASSLAEGRSTAFF
>TRBJ2-5|TRBV24-1|TRBD1
CATRPTGGGVETQYF
>TRBJ1-1|TRBV5-4|.
CASSLAGENTEAFF